The 17 T cell receptor beta chains listed next were all sequenced from one sample in a study of T cells in Graves' hyperthyroidism and ophthalmopathy. The TCR beta CDR3 regions underwent amplification using RNA transcripts as the source. First-round RT-PCR with HTBI primers amplified the TCR CDR3 region. TCRdb used MiXCR to reprocess the multiplex PCR reads, holding one entry per CDR3 protein. The top ten clones hold 18% of a sample with approximately 530,000 distinct CDR3 sequences, 16% of them seen once. Sequencing was performed on blood. All receptors come from a woman younger than 35 with Graves' hyperthyroidism.

Many counts were recorded for this clonotype. Germline and junction disagree at one end, which may indicate a read error. The chain couples TRBV12-3 or TRBV12-4 to TRBJ2-3, with a tentative D call TRBD2 (5 bases). The CDR3 length is 13 residues. CDR3 in DNA: TGTGCCAGCAGTCTCAAGGAGGCAGATACGCAATATTTT. It is translated as CASSLKEADTQYF.

This clonotype has just one count. Possible read error: a much larger clone is one base away. The chain links TRBV20-1 to TRBJ2-7; 13 bases are shared with TRBD2. Germline V gene data show CDR1 as DFQATT and CDR2 as SNEGSKA (reference sequence). The length of the CDR3 is 15 residues. CDR3 sequence reads: CSARTSGGSSYVQYF. In nucleotides, the CDR3 is TGCAGTGCCCGGACTAGCGGGGGATCTTCCTACGTGCAGTACTTC.

This clonotype came up many times. The V call is TRBV12-3 or TRBV12-4, the J call TRBJ1-1; a possible D gene is TRBD1 (5 bases). The CDR3 has 13 amino acids. The V end was cut by 6 bases, the J end by 1 base, with 9 bases between. The CDR3 bases are TGTGCCAGCAGCGGGACGGAGAACACTGAAGCTTTCTTT. Its protein is CASSGTENTEAFF.

The V gene is TRBV24-1, the J gene TRBJ2-1; 8 bases fit TRBD1. Germline V gene data show CDR1 as KGHDR and CDR2 as SFDVKD. This CDR3 has 17 amino acids. V lost 9 bases and J lost 4; bases outside the gene matches: 16. CDR3 amino acids: CATEGSGGQGPYNEQFF. The CDR3 nucleotides are TGTGCCACCGAAGGGAGTGGTGGACAGGGTCCATACAATGAGCAGTTCTTC.

This clonotype was detected only a few times. This chain uses TRBV19 with TRBJ2-1; D assignment may be TRBD1 or TRBD2 (6 bases each). The CDR3 is 17 residues long. CDR1 is LNHDA, CDR2 SQIVND, per germline (reference sequence). V gave up 4 bases and J gave up 1 base, with 17 bases separating them. CDR3 nucleotides: TGTGCCAGTAGTAGGCCCTCAGGGGAGGCTTCCTACAATGAGCAGTTCTTC. Encoded protein: CASSRPSGEASYNEQFF.

This clonotype was seen ten or more times. The chain joins TRBV7-2 to TRBJ2-7; no clear D gene. The CDR3 covers 14 residues. Trimming stripped 8 bases from V and 0 bases from J, with 14 bases between. The germline V gene has CDR1 SGHTA and CDR2 FQGNSA. CDR3 in amino acids: CASQMNRDSYEQYF. CDR3 bases: TGTGCCAGCCAAATGAATAGGGACTCCTACGAGCAGTACTTC.

This clonotype was counted between two and nine times. The V and J genes are TRBV3-1 and TRBJ2-1; D is uncertain. With 1 base removed from V and 6 bases from J, the gap between germline ends came to 10 bases. Germline CDR1 is LGHDT and CDR2 is YNNKEL (reference sequence). The CDR3 covers 14 residues. CDR3 loop: CASSQGSLGNEQFF. DNA for the CDR3: TGTGCCAGCAGCCAAGGGTCGCTAGGCAATGAGCAGTTCTTC.

This clonotype has ten or more counts. The chain has TRBV20-1 and TRBJ2-3; 10 bases are shared with TRBD2. Unmatched junction bases numbered 5, after V lost 7 bases and J lost 4 bases. CDR3 length: 13 residues. The germline gives CDR1 DFQATT, CDR2 SNEGSKA (reference sequence). Here the CDR3 DNA reads TGCAGTGGTTTAGCGGGGGGTTCAGATACGCAGTATTTT. It yields the protein CSGLAGGSDTQYF.

This clonotype was recorded many times. The rearrangement joins TRBV6-1 to TRBJ1-5, with TRBD1 matching over 9 bases. Germline V gene lookup returns CDR1 MNHNS and CDR2 SASEGT. CDR3 length equals 14 residues. With V trimmed by 3 bases and J by 6 bases, 3 bases remained unmatched. The CDR3 here is CASSEGQGFQPQHF. CDR3 sequence (DNA): TGTGCCAGCAGTGAGGGACAGGGTTTTCAGCCCCAGCATTTT.

This clonotype was counted ten times or more. The chain joins TRBV20-1 to TRBJ1-6, with a tentative D call TRBD1 (5 bases). The CDR3 covers 13 residues. Germline V CDR1 and CDR2: DFQATT, SNEGSKA (reference sequence). Deletions cut 3 bases from V and 10 bases from J, with 13 bases between. The CDR3 is CSASEGRRSPLHF. CDR3 coding DNA: TGCAGTGCTAGCGAGGGGAGGAGATCACCCCTCCACTTT.

This clonotype occurred many times. The chain has TRBV20-1 and TRBJ2-3; 10 bases align to TRBD2. This CDR3 has 14 residues. Losses at the gene ends were 4 bases for V and 4 bases for J; bases not matched to a gene: 5. Germline V gene data show CDR1 as DFQATT and CDR2 as SNEGSKA (reference sequence). The CDR3 coding sequence is TGCAGTGCTACTACAGCGGGGGGGGCAGATACGCAGTATTTT. Protein sequence: CSATTAGGADTQYF.

Ten or more counts support this clonotype. The chain recombines TRBV30 with TRBJ1-2, with TRBD1 matching 9 bases. The V gene end was trimmed by 2 bases and the J gene end by 7 bases; junction bases not matched to a gene: 5. The CDR3 has 13 amino acids. Germline-derived CDR1 and CDR2 are GTSNPN and SVGIG (reference sequence). This CDR3 is CAWSRTGGSGYTF. CDR3 bases: TGTGCCTGGAGTCGCACAGGGGGCAGTGGCTACACCTTC.

DNA for the CDR3: TGTGCCACCAGGGTTGGGGGCACTGAAGCTTTCTTT. It specifies CATRVGGTEAFF. V and J are TRBV19 and TRBJ1-1, with D perhaps matching TRBD1 (5 bases). V dropped 10 bases and J dropped 4 bases, with 13 bases sitting between them. Germline-derived CDR1 and CDR2 are LNHDA and SQIVND (reference sequence). CDR3 length: 12 residues.

This clonotype was seen more than once but under ten times. In DNA form, the CDR3 reads TGTGCCAGCACCGATTTAACAGGGTCTGGAAACACCATATATTTT. Protein sequence: CASTDLTGSGNTIYF. The chain carries TRBV7-2 and TRBJ1-3; a possible D gene is TRBD1 (6 bases). This CDR3 is 15 amino acids long. The germline V gene encodes CDR1 SGHTA and CDR2 FQGNSA. The V gene lost 7 bases and the J gene lost 1 base, with 14 bases spanning the gap.

As regards this clonotype: A much larger clone lies one base from this, so it may be a read error. This rearrangement joins TRBV6-2 or TRBV6-3 to TRBJ2-7; 9 positions agree with TRBD1. Losses at the gene ends were 2 bases for V and 2 bases for J; bases not matched to a gene: 13. Germline CDR1 reads MNHEY; CDR2 reads SVGEGT. This CDR3 contains 18 residues. CDR3 coding DNA: TGTGCCAGCAGTTACACCACATACAGGGGGCCTAACCCCTACGAGCAGTACTTC. Protein product: CASSYTTYRGPNPYEQYF.

In its sample, this clonotype was seen many times. The chain links TRBV2 to TRBJ1-1; 9 nucleotides line up with TRBD1. This CDR3 has 13 amino acids. Per germline, CDR1 SNHLY and CDR2 FYNNEI. V trimming: 6 bases; J trimming: 6 bases; junction bases outside the gene matches: 5. DNA for the CDR3: TGTGCCAGCAGGGGACAGGGAGGCCCTGAAGCTTTCTTT. This encodes CASRGQGGPEAFF. The variable domain in full, completed from reference TRBV2 and TRBJ1-1, reads EPEVTQTPSHQVTQMGQEVILRCVPISNHLYFYWYRQILGQKVEFLVSFYNNEISEKSEIFDDQFSVERPDGSNFTLKIRSTKLEDSAMYFCASRGQGGPEAFFGQGTRLTVV.

This clonotype was seen repeatedly, ten times or more. This chain links TRBV28 with TRBJ2-7; TRBD2 matches 7 bases. Germline assignment: CDR1 MDHEN and CDR2 SYDVKM. CDR3 length equals 14 residues. The trim removed 2 bases at V and 6 bases at J, leaving 7 bases unmatched. The CDR3 DNA follows: TGTGCCAGCAGTTTACGCCAGCGGGATTCCGAGCAGTACTTC. As protein: CASSLRQRDSEQYF.